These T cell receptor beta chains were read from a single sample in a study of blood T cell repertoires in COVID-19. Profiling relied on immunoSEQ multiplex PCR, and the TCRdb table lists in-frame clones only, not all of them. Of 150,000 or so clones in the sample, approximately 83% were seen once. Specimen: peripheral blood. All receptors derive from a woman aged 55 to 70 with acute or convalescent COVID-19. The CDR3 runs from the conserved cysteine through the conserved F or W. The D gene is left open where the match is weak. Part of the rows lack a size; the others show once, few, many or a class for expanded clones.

TGTGCCACCACGGACAGGATGAAAAGGGCCCAGTACTTC,CATTDRMKRAQYF,TRBJ2-5,TRBD1,TRBV6-5,.
TGTGCCAGCAGCTTAGTTTGGGGACAGGGAAATGGCTACACCTTC,CASSLVWGQGNGYTF,TRBJ1-2,TRBD1,TRBV7-2,.
TGTGCCAGCAGCCCCCCGGGGGCGGGAGTTGCCTACGAGCAGTACTTC,CASSPPGAGVAYEQYF,TRBJ2-7,.,TRBV4-2,.
TGTGCCAGCAGCTTAGGCGGGGACGAGCAGTACTTC,CASSLGGDEQYF,TRBJ2-7,.,TRBV7-9,.
TGTGCCAGCAGCAATTCTCCTCTAGCGGGAGTAGCGAACACCGGGGAGCTGTTTTTT,CASSNSPLAGVANTGELFF,TRBJ2-2,TRBD2,TRBV11-3,few
TGTGCCAGCAGCTCGGGACTAGCGGGAGTCGAGCAGTACTTC,CASSSGLAGVEQYF,TRBJ2-7,TRBD2,TRBV7-2,.
TGTGCCAGCAGCCACCCGAGCGGGGCAGAAGAGACCCAGTACTTC,CASSHPSGAEETQYF,TRBJ2-5,TRBD2,TRBV16,.
TGTGCCAGCAGCCCAGGGGTAGGAGAGACCCAGTACTTC,CASSPGVGETQYF,TRBJ2-5,.,TRBV11-1,.
TGTGCCACCAGTGCCCTTTCAGATACCACAGATACGCAGTATTTT,CATSALSDTTDTQYF,TRBJ2-3,.,TRBV24-1,.
TGTGCCACCAGCAGAGATCCTCGCGGGCGGGGTACAGATACGCAGTATTTT,CATSRDPRGRGTDTQYF,TRBJ2-3,.,TRBV15,few
TGTGCCAGCAGCTACCGGACTAGCGGGTACAATGAGCAGTTCTTC,CASSYRTSGYNEQFF,TRBJ2-1,TRBD2,TRBV7-9,.
TGCGCCAGCAGCCAAGGCTCTGAGGGGGCGGAGGGCTACACCTTC,CASSQGSEGAEGYTF,TRBJ1-2,TRBD1,TRBV4-3,.
TGTGCCAGCAGTTTAGATTGGGGGGGGAGCTCCTACAATGAGCAGTTCTTC,CASSLDWGGSSYNEQFF,TRBJ2-1,TRBD2,TRBV27,once
TGTGCCAGCAGCGTAGGAAGTAGCGCGAACACCGGGGAGCTGTTTTTT,CASSVGSSANTGELFF,TRBJ2-2,.,TRBV9,.
TGTGCCAGCAGTGCAACGACTAGCGGGAGTCCGTATGAGCAGTTCTTC,CASSATTSGSPYEQFF,TRBJ2-1,TRBD2,TRBV28,.
TGTGCCAGCAGCGTGGGAGGGTCGGGAGAGCAGTACTTC,CASSVGGSGEQYF,TRBJ2-7,TRBD2,TRBV9,once
TGTGCCAGCAGCTTTCCAGCGGGAGCTTGGGCCGGGGAGCTGTTTTTT,CASSFPAGAWAGELFF,TRBJ2-2,TRBD2,TRBV7-6,.
TGTGCCAGCAGCAAAGACAGGGGGCGAGCCGGGGAGCTGTTTTTT,CASSKDRGRAGELFF,TRBJ2-2,TRBD1,TRBV2,.
TGTGCCAGCAGCTTAATCCGGGGAGGCAGGGAGACCCAGTACTTC,CASSLIRGGRETQYF,TRBJ2-5,.,TRBV13,few
TGTGCCATCAGCGGGGGAGCCCCGGGCACTGAAGCTTTCTTT,CAISGGAPGTEAFF,TRBJ1-1,.,TRBV10-3,.
TGTGCCAGCAGTTCCCCCCCCCTGGAGCAGTACTTC,CASSSPPLEQYF,TRBJ2-7,.,TRBV6-6,.
TGTGCCAGCAGCCTGCTAGCGAGCTCCTACAATGAGCAGTTCTTC,CASSLLASSYNEQFF,TRBJ2-1,.,TRBV28,.
TGTGCCATCAGACCCGGGGCGGGAGCCCCAGATACGCAGTATTTT,CAIRPGAGAPDTQYF,TRBJ2-3,TRBD2,TRBV10-3,.
TGTGCCAGCAGAGGGGGCCCCGGGGAGCTGTTTTTT,CASRGGPGELFF,TRBJ2-2,TRBD1,TRBV28,.
TGTGCCAGCAAGTCTAGCGGGGGATACAATGAGCAGTTCTTC,CASKSSGGYNEQFF,TRBJ2-1,TRBD2,TRBV27,.
TGTGCCAGCAGTATAGGTCTAGCGGGACCGGGCGAGCAGTACTTC,CASSIGLAGPGEQYF,TRBJ2-7,TRBD2,TRBV7-2,.
TGTGCCAGCAGTCCCCGACAGACTGAAGCTTTCTTT,CASSPRQTEAFF,TRBJ1-1,.,TRBV12-3/TRBV12-4,.